The next 29 T cell receptor beta chains were all read from a single sample in a study of cytomegalovirus exposure and HLA in healthy donors (dated by TCRdb to the late 2010s). Receptor amplification or capture employed the immunoSEQ multiplex PCR assay. A mixture of 60 forward primers for TCR Vbeta segments and 13 reverse primers for TCR Jbeta segments was used in the multiplex PCR. TCRdb took this table from immuneACCESS and kept in-frame rearrangements with V and J called. Such tables lack part of the clones; where checked against another copy, unresolved V genes explain under half of the gap, and the rest is unexplained. This sample lists about 100,000 clones; 65% to 80% were detected once. 4.2% of the sample is in the top ten clones. The sample was PBMCs. These receptors all come from a male donor in good health and CMV-seronegative.

The chain links TRBV5-8 to TRBJ2-7, with D uncertain. The CDR3 is made up of 13 amino acids. The V and J ends lost 2 bases and 2 bases respectively, with 8 bases between them. Germline loops: CDR1 SGHTS, CDR2 YDEGEE. The CDR3 region is CASSFKYTYEQYF. CDR3 nucleotides: TGTGCCAGCAGCTTTAAATATACCTACGAGCAGTACTTC.

The count of this clone is one. The chain is built from TRBV7-9 and TRBJ2-7; 9 bases align to TRBD2. CDR1 is SEHNR and CDR2 is FQNEAQ in the germline V gene (reference sequence). After removal of 3 bases from V and 4 bases from J, the junction contained 4 bases not matched to a gene. The CDR3 is 14 amino acids. The DNA for the CDR3 is TGTGCCAGCAGCTTGGCGGGAGGGTCATACGAGCAGTACTTC. As protein: CASSLAGGSYEQYF.

The chain is built from TRBV4-1 and TRBJ2-3; the D gene is possibly TRBD2 (6 bases). The length of the CDR3 is 15 residues. Germline CDR1 MGHRA, CDR2 YSYEKL. Trimming stripped 4 bases from V and 4 bases from J, with 15 bases between. This CDR3 is CASSPQPGEADTQYF. The CDR3 DNA reads as TGCGCCAGCAGCCCACAACCGGGGGAAGCAGATACGCAGTATTTT.

The chain links TRBV11-2 to TRBJ2-4; TRBD2 matches at 7 bases. The V gene's germline CDR1 is SGHAT and CDR2 FQNNGV. The ends lost 0 bases at V and 7 bases at J; junction bases unmatched: 6. CDR3 length: 15 amino acids. CDR3 sequence reads: CASSLDHLGGNIQYF. As DNA, the CDR3 is TGTGCCAGCAGCTTAGACCATCTCGGGGGGAACATTCAGTACTTC. Looking up the rest from reference TRBV11-2 and TRBJ2-4 gives the full variable domain: EAGVAQSPRYKIIEKRQSVAFWCNPISGHATLYWYQQILGQGPKLLIQFQNNGVVDDSQLPKDRFSAERLKGVDSTLKIQPAKLEDSAVYLCASSLDHLGGNIQYFGAGTRLSVL.

V usage is TRBV29-1 and J usage is TRBJ1-1; D is perhaps TRBD1 (6 bases). V shed 3 bases and J shed 1 base, with 15 bases lying between them. Germline CDR1 and CDR2: SQVTM and ANQGSEA. The CDR3 consists of 15 residues. CDR3 in DNA: TGCAGCGTTGATGGGACACCTAGGTCGAACACTGAAGCTTTCTTT. Encoded protein: CSVDGTPRSNTEAFF.

This clone showed up just once. This sequence joins TRBV27 and TRBJ2-7; D not resolved. The CDR3 runs 12 residues. Trimming pared 7 bases from V and 0 bases from J, leaving 7 bases between. Germline V CDR1 and CDR2: MNHEY, SMNVEV (reference sequence). The CDR3 here is CASTASSYEQYF. The CDR3 coding sequence is TGTGCCAGCACCGCCAGCTCCTACGAGCAGTACTTC.

As for this clone: Mismatch with germline at one junction end may stem from a read error. The CDR3 is CATSREPRQVPLF. DNA for the CDR3: TGTGCCACCAGCAGAGAGCCCAGACAGGTCCCTCTCTTT. This chain joins TRBV15 and TRBJ1-4; TRBD1 might be the D (6 bases). The CDR3 length is 13 residues. Germline V gives CDR1 LNHNV, CDR2 YYDKDF (reference sequence). The full variable domain, in which reference TRBV15 and TRBJ1-4 provide the parts outside the CDR3, is DAMVIQNPRYQVTQFGKPVTLSCSQTLNHNVMYWYQQKSSQAPKLLFHYYDKDFNNEADTPDNFQSRRPNTSFCFLDIRSPGLGDTAMYLCATSREPRQVPLFGSGTQLSVL.

This rearrangement joins TRBV30 to TRBJ2-3; 7 bases match TRBD2. The CDR3 is made up of 15 amino acids. V was pared by 3 bases and J by 0 bases, with 6 bases of the junction left unmatched. Germline-derived CDR1 and CDR2 are GTSNPN and SVGIG (reference sequence). Here the CDR3 reads CAWSRGGTSTDTQYF. The CDR3 nucleotides are TGTGCCTGGAGCCGGGGAGGGACTAGCACAGATACGCAGTATTTT.

This clone is a singleton in its sample. V usage is TRBV28 and J usage is TRBJ2-7; 11 nucleotides align to TRBD1. V was pared by 3 bases and J by 5 bases, with 3 bases of the junction left unmatched. This CDR3 has 14 residues. CDR1 MDHEN and CDR2 SYDVKM come from the germline V gene. This CDR3 is CASSFWTGGDEQYF. In nucleotides, the CDR3 is TGTGCCAGCAGTTTTTGGACAGGGGGCGACGAGCAGTACTTC.

The J gene is TRBJ2-1, the V gene TRBV19; D is possibly TRBD1 (5 bases). The CDR3 runs to 12 residues. V lost 5 bases and J lost 6, with 8 bases in between. The V gene's germline CDR1 is LNHDA and CDR2 SQIVND (reference sequence). The CDR3 DNA sequence: TGTGCCAGTAGTCGACAGTCCAATGAGCAGTTCTTC. This sequence encodes CASSRQSNEQFF.

This clone was counted a single time. The chain combines TRBV7-6 with TRBJ1-4; no reliable D call. CDR3 length: 16 amino acids. The V and J ends lost 1 base and 9 bases respectively, with 18 bases between them. Per germline, CDR1 SGHVS and CDR2 FNYEAQ. In DNA form, the CDR3 reads TGTGCCAGCAGCTTAGATCCAGGAATAGCGTCTAAAAAACTGTTTTTT. It is translated as CASSLDPGIASKKLFF.

V and J are TRBV6-5 and TRBJ2-3; D might be TRBD2 (5 bases). Trimming pared 6 bases from V and 0 bases from J, leaving 13 bases between. The CDR3 runs to 15 residues. The germline V gene has CDR1 MNHEY and CDR2 SVGAGI. The CDR3 here is CASSPGVPSTDTQYF. The CDR3 DNA reads TGTGCCAGCAGCCCCGGGGTCCCTAGCACAGATACGCAGTATTTT.

V is TRBV27 and J is TRBJ2-7, with 13 positions matching TRBD2. There are 16 residues in the CDR3. V gave up 10 bases and J gave up 10 bases; unmatched junction bases: 19. CDR1 is MNHEY, CDR2 SMNVEV, per germline (reference sequence). The CDR3 sequence is CAKRPDRATSGRCQYF. The CDR3 DNA reads as TGTGCCAAGCGACCCGACAGGGCGACTAGCGGGAGGTGTCAGTACTTC.

The chain uses TRBV15 and TRBJ2-1, with TRBD2 identical over 11 bases. In germline, CDR1 is LNHNV, CDR2 YYDKDF (reference sequence). This CDR3 has 16 residues. V shed 1 base, J shed 5 bases, and the junction held 4 bases outside the gene matches. CDR3 loop: CATSRGTSGLNNEQFF. As DNA, the CDR3 is TGTGCCACCAGCAGAGGGACTAGCGGGCTGAACAATGAGCAGTTCTTC.

The chain recombines TRBV5-6 with TRBJ2-1, with D perhaps TRBD2 (6 bases). The CDR3 runs 14 residues. Per the germline V gene, CDR1 is SGHDT and CDR2 is YYEEEE. The V gene lost 6 bases and the J gene lost 6 bases, with 16 bases spanning the gap. CDR3 in DNA: TGTGCCAGCACCCTCGGGCTAGCGATCAATGAGCAGTTCTTC. It translates to CASTLGLAINEQFF.

The genes are TRBV10-1 and TRBJ2-1; TRBD2 agrees at 7 bases. J gave up 4 bases and V 0 bases, and 15 bases lay outside the gene matches. The CDR3 covers 19 residues. CDR1 WNHNN and CDR2 SYGVQD come from the germline V gene (reference sequence). In nucleotides, the CDR3 is TGCGCCAGCAGTGAGTCGTGGGGGACTACCCCTTCGGCGTACAATGAGCAGTTCTTC. Translation: CASSESWGTTPSAYNEQFF.

V usage is TRBV2 and J usage is TRBJ2-7; 10 positions agree with TRBD1. The CDR3 spans 14 residues. Per germline, CDR1 SNHLY and CDR2 FYNNEI. The V segment lost 4 bases and the J segment 4 bases; nucleotides outside the gene matches: 4. The CDR3 sequence is CASSGDRGPYEQYF. CDR3 nucleotide sequence: TGTGCCAGCAGTGGGGACAGGGGACCTTACGAGCAGTACTTC.

The rearrangement links TRBV7-2 to TRBJ2-3; no reliable D call. V shed 4 bases and J shed 7 bases, with 12 bases lying between them. The CDR3 totals 13 residues. The V gene's germline CDR1 is SGHTA and CDR2 FQGNSA. The CDR3 bases are TGTGCCAGCAGCTCCCCCACAGTTTATACGCAGTATTTT. It yields the protein CASSSPTVYTQYF. Supplemented by reference TRBV7-2 and TRBJ2-3, the full variable domain reads GAGVSQSPSNKVTEKGKDVELRCDPISGHTALYWYRQSLGQGLEFLIYFQGNSAPDKSGLPSDRFSAERTGGSVSTLTIQRTQQEDSAVYLCASSSPTVYTQYFGPGTRLTVL.

The CDR3 DNA reads as TGTGCCAGTAGCCGTACAGGGGGCTCCTCCTACGAGCAGTACTTC. It encodes CASSRTGGSSYEQYF. V is TRBV19 and J is TRBJ2-7; the match to TRBD1 covers 9 bases. J lost 0 bases, V lost 6 bases, and 6 bases had no gene match. The CDR3 has 15 residues. CDR1 and CDR2 (germline): LNHDA, SQIVND (reference sequence).

This clone appeared a single time. The chain has TRBV27 and TRBJ2-5; possible D gene TRBD1, 5 bases. V was shortened by 8 bases and J by 7 bases, with 17 bases between the two germline ends. Per the germline V gene, CDR1 is MNHEY and CDR2 is SMNVEV (reference sequence). This CDR3 region has 13 residues. The CDR3 region is CASAEARRGTQYF. In DNA, the CDR3 is TGTGCCAGCGCCGAGGCCCGAAGGGGGACCCAGTACTTC.

This rearrangement joins TRBV4-2 to TRBJ2-2, with D possibly matching TRBD1 (6 bases). V was pared by 4 bases and J by 0 bases, with 12 bases between. In germline, CDR1 is LGHNA, CDR2 YNFKEQ. The CDR3 spans 16 residues. CDR3 region: CASSRRTEANTGELFF. The CDR3 DNA sequence: TGTGCCAGCAGCCGTAGGACAGAGGCGAACACCGGGGAGCTGTTTTTT.

The chain joins TRBV4-1 to TRBJ2-1; D might be TRBD2 (6 bases). V lost 0 bases and J lost 3, with 12 bases in between. The germline CDR1 and CDR2 sequences are MGHRA and YSYEKL. There are 16 residues in the CDR3. This chain's CDR3 is CASSQDLAEGYNEQFF. CDR3 nucleotides: TGCGCCAGCAGCCAAGATTTAGCGGAGGGCTACAATGAGCAGTTCTTC.

V gene TRBV2 combines with J gene TRBJ1-3, with 12 bases fitting TRBD1. Germline trimming cut 3 bases from V and 2 bases from J; bases unmatched to any gene: 5. The CDR3 is made up of 17 amino acids. The V gene's germline CDR1 is SNHLY and CDR2 FYNNEI. The CDR3 nucleotides read TGTGCCAGCAGTGATTTGGGACAGGGGGCAGCTGGAAACACCATATATTTT. Translating gives CASSDLGQGAAGNTIYF.

The rearrangement uses TRBV19 and TRBJ1-5; 7 nucleotides align to TRBD1. Germline V gene lookup returns CDR1 LNHDA and CDR2 SQIVND (reference sequence). V dropped 7 bases and J dropped 4; count of bases not matched to a gene: 4. The CDR3 spans 13 residues. CDR3 in amino acids: CASTPGGNQPQHF. The CDR3 DNA reads TGTGCCAGTACCCCAGGGGGAAATCAGCCCCAGCATTTT.

The chain has TRBV27 and TRBJ2-3, with D perhaps TRBD2 (6 bases). The CDR3 runs to 12 residues. V was shortened by 6 bases and J by 9 bases, with 13 bases between the two germline ends. The V gene's germline CDR1 is MNHEY and CDR2 SMNVEV (reference sequence). The CDR3: CASSAEGRTQYF. DNA for the CDR3: TGTGCCAGCAGCGCGGAGGGTAGGACGCAGTATTTT.

This clone was detected a few times. The rearrangement links TRBV19 to TRBJ2-7; the match to TRBD1 covers 8 bases. Unmatched junction bases numbered 1, after V lost 3 bases and J lost 0 bases. Germline V gives CDR1 LNHDA, CDR2 SQIVND (reference sequence). The CDR3 spans 14 residues. The DNA of the CDR3 is TGTGCCAGTAGTATCGGGACAGGCTCCTACGAGCAGTACTTC. Its translation is CASSIGTGSYEQYF.

The chain uses TRBV27 and TRBJ1-2; TRBD1 aligns across 8 bases. This CDR3 is 14 amino acids long. CDR1 is MNHEY and CDR2 is SMNVEV in the germline V gene (reference sequence). The V and J ends lost 4 bases and 4 bases, in that order; junction bases with no gene match: 5. The CDR3 region is CASSSGQGSYGYTF. The CDR3 bases are TGTGCCAGCAGTTCAGGACAGGGCAGCTATGGCTACACCTTC.

The rearrangement links TRBV11-2 to TRBJ2-1; maybe TRBD2 (6 bases). CDR3 length: 17 amino acids. Trimming removed 2 bases from V and 1 base from J, with 15 bases in between. Germline CDR1 reads SGHAT; CDR2 reads FQNNGV. The CDR3 coding sequence is TGTGCCAGCAGCTTAAGACGGACGGCGGGATCCTACAATGAGCAGTTCTTC. This gives the protein CASSLRRTAGSYNEQFF.

The chain is built from TRBV5-1 and TRBJ2-7; 10 bases fit TRBD1. Per the germline V gene, CDR1 is SGHRS and CDR2 is YFSETQ. V lost 4 bases to trimming and J lost 3 bases; unmatched junction nucleotides: 7. The CDR3 runs to 15 residues. CDR3 in DNA: TGCGCCAGCAGCCTCCGTAGGACAGGGGGCTACGAGCAGTACTTC. The encoded protein is CASSLRRTGGYEQYF.